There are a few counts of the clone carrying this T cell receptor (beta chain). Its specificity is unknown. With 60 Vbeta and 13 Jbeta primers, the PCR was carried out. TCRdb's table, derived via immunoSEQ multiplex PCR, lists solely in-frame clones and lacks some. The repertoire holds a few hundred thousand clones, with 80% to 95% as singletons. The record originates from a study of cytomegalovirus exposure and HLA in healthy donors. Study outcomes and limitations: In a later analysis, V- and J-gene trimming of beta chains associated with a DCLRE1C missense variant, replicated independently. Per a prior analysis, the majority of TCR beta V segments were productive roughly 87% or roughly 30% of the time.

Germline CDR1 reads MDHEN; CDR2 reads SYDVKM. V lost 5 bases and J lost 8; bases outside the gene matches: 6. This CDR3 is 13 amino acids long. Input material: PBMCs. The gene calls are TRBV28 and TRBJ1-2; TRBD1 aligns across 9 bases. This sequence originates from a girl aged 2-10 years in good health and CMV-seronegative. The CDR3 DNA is TGTGCCAGCAGTCTCCCCGGACAGGGGGGCTACACCTTC. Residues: CASSLPGQGGYTF.